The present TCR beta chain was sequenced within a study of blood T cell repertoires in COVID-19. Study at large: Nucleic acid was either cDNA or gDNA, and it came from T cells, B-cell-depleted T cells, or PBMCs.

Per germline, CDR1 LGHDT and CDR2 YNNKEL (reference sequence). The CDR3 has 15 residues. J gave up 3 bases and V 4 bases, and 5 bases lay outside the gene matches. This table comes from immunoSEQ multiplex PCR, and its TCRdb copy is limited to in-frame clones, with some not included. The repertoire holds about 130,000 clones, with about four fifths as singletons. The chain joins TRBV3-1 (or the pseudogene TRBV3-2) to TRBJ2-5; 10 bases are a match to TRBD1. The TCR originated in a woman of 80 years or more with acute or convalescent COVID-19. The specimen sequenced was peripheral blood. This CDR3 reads CASSPLTGGEETQYF. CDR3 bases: TGTGCCAGCAGCCCGCTGACAGGGGGCGAAGAGACCCAGTACTTC.